A single sample gave rise to the 5 T cell receptor beta chains below, sequenced in a study of a mutant IDH1 vaccine in newly diagnosed glioma. As for time point: week 35, safety follow-up. The vaccine gave 300 ug of a 20-mer mutant IDH1 peptide subcutaneously per dose. The protocol was immunoSEQ multiplex PCR, while the TCRdb copy is restricted to in-frame clones and leaves out a portion. The table includes 65,000 to 85,000 clones, 70% to 90% detected once. Their antigens are not known. The sample consisted of PBMCs, taken from a glioma patient whose treatment included an IDH1 peptide vaccine. The origin of the receptors is a man in his thirties or forties with glioma.

This clone was detected only a few times. The genes are TRBV27 and TRBJ2-2; no firm D call. Germline CDR1 is MNHEY and CDR2 is SMNVEV (reference sequence). This CDR3 comprises 13 residues. Trimming removed 5 bases from V and 1 base from J, with 5 bases in between. The CDR3 loop is CASSLENTGELFF. CDR3 sequence (DNA): TGTGCCAGCAGTCTCGAGAACACCGGGGAGCTGTTTTTT.

The V and J genes are TRBV19 and TRBJ1-5, with 11 bases lining up with TRBD1. This CDR3 region has 16 residues. Germline trimming cut 9 bases from V and 5 bases from J; bases unmatched to any gene: 12. In germline, CDR1 is LNHDA, CDR2 SQIVND (reference sequence). The CDR3 loop reads CASLDRGRGKDQPQHF. In DNA form, the CDR3 reads TGTGCCAGCTTGGACAGGGGGCGAGGAAAGGATCAGCCCCAGCATTTT.

This sequence joins TRBV6-5 and TRBJ1-2, with D possibly matching TRBD1 (6 bases). The CDR3 totals 15 residues. Trimming took 4 bases from V and 5 from J, leaving 17 bases between them. Germline V CDR1 and CDR2: MNHEY, SVGAGI. In DNA form, the CDR3 reads TGTGCCAGCAGTTTGCTCACGGCGGGGGCGTATGGCTACACCTTC. Encoded protein: CASSLLTAGAYGYTF.

The chain joins TRBV6-1 to TRBJ2-7, with D possibly TRBD1 on 5 matching bases. The CDR3 contains 12 residues. V lost 7 bases and J 3 bases, leaving 10 bases between the germline ends. From germline, CDR1 is MNHNS and CDR2 SASEGT. The CDR3 spells CASTLDSYEQYF. CDR3 bases: TGTGCCAGCACCCTCGACAGCTACGAGCAGTACTTC.

The chain links TRBV9 to TRBJ2-1; D is possibly TRBD1 (5 bases). The CDR3 is 14 amino acids. Between the trimmed V and J ends, which lost 5 bases and 0 bases, there was a span of 9 bases. Per the germline V gene, CDR1 is SGDLS and CDR2 is YYNGEE. CDR3 protein: CASRPQGSYNEQFF. As DNA, the CDR3 is TGTGCCAGCAGGCCTCAGGGCTCCTACAATGAGCAGTTCTTC. Combining the CDR3 with reference TRBV9 and TRBJ2-1 gives the whole variable domain DSGVTQTPKHLITATGQRVTLRCSPRSGDLSVYWYQQSLDQGLQFLIQYYNGEERAKGNILERFSAQQFPDLHSELNLSSLELGDSALYFCASRPQGSYNEQFFGPGTRLTVL.